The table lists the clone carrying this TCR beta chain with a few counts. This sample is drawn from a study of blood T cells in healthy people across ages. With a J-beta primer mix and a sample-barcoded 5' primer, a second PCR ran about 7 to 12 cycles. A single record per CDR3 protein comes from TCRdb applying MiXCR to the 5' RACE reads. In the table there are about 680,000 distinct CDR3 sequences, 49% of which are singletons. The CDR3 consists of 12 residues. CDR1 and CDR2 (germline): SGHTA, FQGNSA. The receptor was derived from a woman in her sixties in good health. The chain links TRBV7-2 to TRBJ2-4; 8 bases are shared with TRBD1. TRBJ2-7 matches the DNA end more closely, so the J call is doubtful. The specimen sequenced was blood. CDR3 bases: TGTGCCAGCAGGGCAGGGGGCCCCGAGCAGTACTTC. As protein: CASRAGGPEQYF.